The 26 T cell receptor beta chains presented below share a single source sample, sequenced in a study of molecular identifiers for immune sequencing clone quantification. A single record per CDR3 protein comes from TCRdb applying MiXCR to the PCR reads. Among about 300,000 distinct CDR3 sequences listed, about a fifth were seen once. Sequenced sample: naive CD8+ T cells from blood, with Jurkat cell RNA spiked in. Subset here: FACS-sorted CD8+CD4-CCR7+CD45RA+ naive T cells. These receptors were taken from a human donor in good health. Some libraries in this study had Jurkat cell RNA spiked in.

There are a few counts of this clonotype. This sequence joins TRBV20-1 and TRBJ2-6, with TRBD2 matching over 8 bases. Germline CDR1 DFQATT, CDR2 SNEGSKA (reference sequence). The V segment lost 3 bases and the J segment 1 base; nucleotides outside the gene matches: 2. The CDR3 runs to 15 residues. The CDR3 sequence is CSASGRGSGANVLTF. CDR3 nucleotides: TGCAGTGCTAGCGGGAGGGGGTCTGGGGCCAACGTCCTGACTTTC.

As for this clonotype: The conserved closing phenylalanine or tryptophan is absent in this CDR3, likely reflecting a read error. This chain joins TRBV7-2 and TRBJ2-1, with TRBD2 identical over 12 bases. V lost 3 bases, J lost 5 bases, and 2 bases stayed unmatched. Per germline, CDR1 SGHTA and CDR2 FQGNSA. The CDR3 has 15 amino acids. Written as DNA, the CDR3 is TGTGCCAGCAGCTTGACTAGCGGGGGTCACAATGAGCAGTTCCTC. This codes for CASSLTSGGHNEQFL.

In this sample, this clonotype turned up many times. J is TRBJ1-2 and V is TRBV7-2; D uncertain. The CDR3 is 14 residues long. From germline, CDR1 is SGHTA and CDR2 FQGNSA. Trimming removed 5 bases from V and 8 bases from J, with 18 bases in between. CDR3 sequence: CASSLVGGNWGYTF. The CDR3 nucleotides are TGTGCCAGCAGCCTAGTGGGCGGCAACTGGGGCTACACCTTC.

To note about this clonotype: At one end, the junction sequence differs from germline, possibly due to a read error. The chain has TRBV4-3 and TRBJ2-6; TRBD1 or TRBD2 may be the D gene (5 bases each). Per the germline V gene, CDR1 is LGHNA and CDR2 is YSLEER. The CDR3 sequence is 14 residues long. DNA for the CDR3: TGCGCCAGCAGCCAAGGTACCGGGGCCAACGACCTGACTTTC. Protein sequence: CASSQGTGANDLTF.

This clonotype was observed at least ten times. This chain connects TRBV19 to TRBJ1-1; D is undetermined. The germline CDR1 and CDR2 sequences are LNHDA and SQIVND (reference sequence). The CDR3 contains 14 residues. Trimming removed 3 bases at V and 0 bases at J, with 8 bases between. CDR3 sequence reads: CASSINPMNTEAFF. The CDR3 coding sequence is TGTGCCAGTAGTATCAACCCTATGAACACTGAAGCTTTCTTT. The whole variable domain, filled in from reference TRBV19 and TRBJ1-1, reads DGGITQSPKYLFRKEGQNVTLSCEQNLNHDAMYWYRQDPGQGLRLIYYSQIVNDFQKGDIAEGYSVSREKKESFPLTVTSAQKNPTAFYLCASSINPMNTEAFFGQGTRLTVV.

This clonotype was counted ten times or more. This rearrangement joins TRBV12-3 or TRBV12-4 to TRBJ2-7; the match to TRBD2 covers 9 bases. This CDR3 has 16 amino acids. V was clipped by 5 bases and J by 4 bases; unmatched bases: 12. The CDR3 protein is CASSPPRVAGGYEQYF. The CDR3 DNA is TGTGCCAGCAGTCCCCCGCGAGTGGCGGGAGGGTACGAGCAGTACTTC.

The chain is built from TRBV6-6 and TRBJ2-1, with TRBD2 matching 10 bases. The germline V gene has CDR1 MNHNY and CDR2 SVGAGI (reference sequence). The CDR3 is 16 amino acids. V lost 0 bases, J lost 5 bases, and 4 bases stayed unmatched. CDR3 amino acids: CASSYSVLAGNNEQFF. CDR3 in DNA: TGTGCCAGCAGTTACTCAGTACTAGCGGGAAACAATGAGCAGTTCTTC.

This clonotype was seen at least ten times. The genes are TRBV7-6 and TRBJ2-7, with D perhaps TRBD1 (6 bases). CDR3 length equals 17 residues. Germline CDR1 and CDR2: SGHVS and FNYEAQ. The ends were cut back, 1 base at V and 6 bases at J, with 22 bases in the middle. The CDR3 sequence is CASSLEAARTVTFEQYF. The CDR3 DNA is TGTGCCAGCAGCTTAGAGGCGGCTAGGACAGTGACATTCGAGCAGTACTTC. Filled out from reference TRBV7-6 and TRBJ2-7, the complete variable domain reads GAGVSQSPRYKVTKRGQDVALRCDPISGHVSLYWYRQALGQGPEFLTYFNYEAQQDKSGLPNDRFSAERPEGSISTLTIQRTEQRDSAMYRCASSLEAARTVTFEQYFGPGTRLTVT.

This clonotype was seen more than once but under ten times. The chain couples TRBV11-3 to TRBJ2-7; D possibly matches TRBD1 or TRBD2 (5 bases each). Trimming stripped 11 bases from V and 3 bases from J, with 23 bases between. Germline-derived CDR1 and CDR2 are SGHNT and YENEEA. The CDR3 sequence is 15 residues long. CDR3 amino acids: CADSGELPYGYEQYF. The CDR3, as DNA: TGTGCCGACAGTGGGGAGCTCCCCTATGGCTACGAGCAGTACTTC.

In this sample, this clonotype turned up a few times. Written as DNA, the CDR3 is TGCGCCAGCAGCCAAGATTTCCTAGTGGGGTCCCGGAACACCGGGGAGCTGTTTTTT. Translating it yields CASSQDFLVGSRNTGELFF. V gene TRBV4-3 combines with J gene TRBJ2-2; D unclear. The V end was cut by 0 bases, the J end by 1 base, with 18 bases between. CDR3 size: 19 residues. Per germline, CDR1 LGHNA and CDR2 YSLEER.

The chain has TRBV19 and TRBJ1-5, with TRBD1 matching 11 bases. The CDR3 consists of 12 residues. The junction had 0 bases not matched to a gene; V was cut back by 8 bases and J by 6 bases. Germline V gives CDR1 LNHDA, CDR2 SQIVND (reference sequence). Written as DNA, the CDR3 is TGTGCCAGTGGACAGGGGGCTCAGCCCCAGCATTTT. Protein sequence: CASGQGAQPQHF.

This clonotype showed up just a few times. This sequence joins TRBV13 and TRBJ1-1; D call uncertain. Trimming removed 3 bases from V and 3 bases from J, with 17 bases in between. CDR1 and CDR2 from the germline V gene are PRHDT and FYEKMQ (reference sequence). The CDR3 is 16 residues long. This CDR3 is CASSFFPLTLDTEAFF. CDR3 coding DNA: TGTGCCAGCAGCTTTTTCCCACTAACATTGGACACTGAAGCTTTCTTT.

This clonotype was recorded at least ten times. The gene calls are TRBV6-2 or TRBV6-3 and TRBJ1-1, with D unresolved. The CDR3 is made up of 12 amino acids. Germline V gene lookup returns CDR1 MNHEY and CDR2 SVGEGT. V lost 6 bases and J 5 bases, leaving 10 bases between the germline ends. CDR3 sequence reads: CASRGGRTEAFF. CDR3 coding DNA: TGTGCCAGCAGAGGAGGGAGGACTGAAGCTTTCTTT.

The chain links TRBV20-1 to TRBJ2-4, with D possibly TRBD2 on 6 matching bases. This CDR3 contains 18 residues. Deletions cut 6 bases from V and 1 base from J, with 25 bases between. From germline, CDR1 is DFQATT and CDR2 SNEGSKA (reference sequence). The CDR3 nucleotides read TGCAGTGCGAGGGGACGGCGGGATGCTGATGTCGCCAAAAACATTCAGTACTTC. This encodes CSARGRRDADVAKNIQYF.

This clonotype was counted ten times or more. The chain carries TRBV20-1 and TRBJ2-7; 10 bases map to TRBD2. The CDR3 runs 14 residues. V gave up 2 bases and J gave up 7 bases; unmatched junction bases: 8. CDR1 DFQATT and CDR2 SNEGSKA come from the germline V gene (reference sequence). In DNA, the CDR3 is TGCAGTGCTAGACCTGGGACTAGCGAAGGGGAGCAGTACTTC. Translated, it gives CSARPGTSEGEQYF.

To note about this clonotype: A read error is possible here, since a much larger clone lies one base away. The chain carries TRBV28 and TRBJ2-2; 7 bases are shared with TRBD2. This CDR3 region has 16 residues. The germline gives CDR1 MDHEN, CDR2 SYDVKM. CDR3 region: CTSSSLLAALTGELFF. CDR3 DNA sequence: TGTACCAGCAGTTCCCTCCTAGCGGCACTCACCGGGGAGCTGTTTTTT.

Regarding this clonotype: A much larger clone lies a single base off, so this may be a read error. The V gene is TRBV19, the J gene TRBJ1-5; D may be TRBD2 (7 bases). TRBJ2-3 matches the DNA end more closely, so the J call is doubtful. The CDR3 covers 18 residues. The germline CDR1 and CDR2 sequences are LNHDA and SQIVND (reference sequence). Here the CDR3 reads CASSIDLRGARSNQPQYF. DNA of the CDR3: TGTGCCAGTAGTATAGATCTTCGGGGGGCGAGAAGCAATCAGCCCCAGTATTTT.

The chain couples TRBV12-3 or TRBV12-4 to TRBJ2-7, with TRBD2 matching over 10 bases. The CDR3 contains 15 residues. After removal of 4 bases from V and 7 bases from J, the junction contained 10 bases not matched to a gene. CDR3 protein: CASSYIAGGLGEQYF. CDR3 in DNA: TGTGCCAGCAGTTACATAGCGGGGGGCCTCGGGGAGCAGTACTTC.

At least ten counts were recorded for this clonotype. This chain connects TRBV6-1 to TRBJ2-7, with D perhaps TRBD1 (6 bases). Looked up from germline, CDR1 is MNHNS and CDR2 is SASEGT. The CDR3 runs to 13 residues. Trimming shortened V by 5 bases and J by 7 bases, and 15 bases separated the two germline ends. The CDR3 here is CASSPDTTGEQYF. CDR3 DNA: TGTGCCAGCAGTCCCGATACCACAGGGGAGCAGTACTTC.

There are many counts of this clonotype. The genes are TRBV6-2 or TRBV6-3 and TRBJ2-3; a possible D gene is TRBD2 (5 bases). The CDR3 covers 17 residues. The V gene lost 6 bases and the J gene lost 4 bases, with 23 bases spanning the gap. CDR1 and CDR2 (germline): MNHEY, SVGEGT. CDR3 DNA sequence: TGTGCCAGCAGACCCGAGGACTTCCAACGCACCTCAGATACGCAGTATTTT. Protein product: CASRPEDFQRTSDTQYF.

A remark on this clonotype: A much larger clone sits a single nucleotide away, making a read error possible. The rearrangement links TRBV19 to TRBJ2-5, with D unresolved. The germline CDR1 and CDR2 sequences are LNHDA and SQIVND (reference sequence). The CDR3 length is 16 residues. CDR3 residues: CAGSMGGFTSLETQYF. The CDR3 coding sequence is TGTGCCGGTAGTATGGGCGGCTTCACGAGTTTGGAGACCCAGTACTTC.

The V and J genes are TRBV20-1 and TRBJ1-5, with a possible D match to TRBD1 (5 bases). Trimming removed 0 bases from V and 1 base from J, with 16 bases in between. The CDR3 is made up of 17 amino acids. Germline lookup yields CDR1 DFQATT and CDR2 SNEGSKA (reference sequence). The CDR3 DNA follows: TGCAGTGCTAGAGATTCGGGTCCGGGGCCCAGCAATCAGCCCCAGCATTTT. This translates into CSARDSGPGPSNQPQHF.

This clonotype was counted ten times or more. The J gene is TRBJ1-4, the V gene TRBV29-1; D is perhaps TRBD1 (6 bases). The CDR3 covers 14 residues. Looked up from germline, CDR1 is SQVTM and CDR2 is ANQGSEA. V was trimmed by 4 bases and J by 8 bases, leaving 17 bases between them. Here the CDR3 DNA reads TGCAGCGTTGCTGGAGCAGGGGATGGGGAAAAACTGTTTTTT. Translation gives CSVAGAGDGEKLFF.

As to this clonotype: Given a much more abundant clone one base away, this may be a read error. The CDR3 reads CSALTERKSNRPQHF. The DNA for the CDR3 is TGCAGTGCCTTGACGGAGAGGAAGAGCAATCGGCCCCAGCATTTT. V gene TRBV20-1 combines with J gene TRBJ1-5; D call uncertain. CDR1 and CDR2 (germline): DFQATT, SNEGSKA (reference sequence). The CDR3 is made up of 15 amino acids.

This clonotype was detected many times. The chain links TRBV2 to TRBJ1-1; 9 nucleotides agree with TRBD1. Germline assignment: CDR1 SNHLY and CDR2 FYNNEI. Trimming removed 2 bases from V and 1 base from J; junction bases left unmatched: 8. This CDR3 contains 17 residues. The CDR3 DNA sequence: TGTGCCAGCAGTGAAATAGGGACAGGGCCGCGGAACACTGAAGCTTTCTTT. Its protein is CASSEIGTGPRNTEAFF.

Ten or more counts support this clonotype. The J gene is TRBJ1-1, the V gene TRBV30; 8 bases align to TRBD1. The V segment lost 1 base and the J segment 8 bases; nucleotides outside the gene matches: 6. The CDR3 spans 13 residues. Looked up from germline, CDR1 is GTSNPN and CDR2 is SVGIG (reference sequence). The CDR3 bases are TGTGCCTGGAGTGCTCAGGGGGCCGGAGAAGCTTTCTTT. Translated: CAWSAQGAGEAFF.